Below are 5 T cell receptor beta chains sequenced from a single sample in a study of tumor-infiltrating lymphocytes in primary liver carcinoma (dated by TCRdb to the late 2010s). TCRdb names Illumina HiSeq 2500 as the instrument used. Using a constant-region primer and ProtoScript II reverse transcriptase, TCRbeta-specific cDNA was reverse-transcribed from about 0.45 ug total RNA. The TCRbeta libraries were prepared through three rounds of nested multiplex PCR following a slightly modified ARM-PCR procedure. Multiplex TRBV1-TRBV30 forward primers and a Cbeta reverse primer were used in the first two PCR rounds, each of which was run for around 10 cycles. TCRdb trimmed the raw reads at Q25, called clones with MiXCR and kept productive beta chains. Merged by CDR3 protein, the rows form single entries marked with the most common genes and DNA. This sample holds about 200,000 distinct CDR3 sequences; less than 75% were observed only once. The ten largest make up 6% to 8.5% of the sample.

RNA from unsorted whole blood was extracted with TRIzol reagent, and germline DNA was obtained with the DNeasy Blood & Tissue kit. Sequencing input: peripheral blood. These receptors were collected from an older woman with primary liver carcinoma and hepatitis B virus infection.

On this clonotype: A much bigger clone sits one base away, suggesting this may be a read error. DNA for the CDR3: TGTGTCAGCAGTTACTCAGGCAGGGGTGGATCACCCCTCCACTTT. Encoded protein: CVSSYSGRGGSPLHF. This chain links TRBV6-5 with TRBJ1-6, with D maybe TRBD1 (6 bases). CDR1 and CDR2 from the germline V gene are MNHEY and SVGAGI. This CDR3 has 15 amino acids.

The V gene is TRBV11-2, the J gene TRBJ2-1; D perhaps matches TRBD2 (6 bases). V was cut by 7 bases and J by 4 bases, with 23 bases left in between. Germline V gene data show CDR1 as SGHAT and CDR2 as FQNNGV. The length of the CDR3 is 17 residues. The CDR3 spells CASNPLLLAGTYNEQFF. CDR3 nucleotide sequence: TGTGCCAGCAACCCCCTCCTCCTGGCGGGAACATACAATGAGCAGTTCTTC.

This clonotype has a handful of counts. This chain connects TRBV6-1 to TRBJ1-2, with TRBD1 matching 7 bases. The CDR3 is 13 residues long. The V and J ends lost 6 bases and 6 bases, in that order; junction bases with no gene match: 7. Germline V gene sequence: CDR1 MNHNS, CDR2 SASEGT. As DNA, the CDR3 is TGTGCCAGCAGGGAACAGGGGTGGGATGGCTACACCTTC. It is translated as CASREQGWDGYTF.

Notes on this clonotype: Relative to the germline gene, one junction end is altered; a read error may explain this. The V gene is TRBV11-2, the J gene TRBJ2-7, with unresolved D. Germline loops: CDR1 SGHAT, CDR2 FQNNGV. CDR3 length equals 13 residues. The CDR3 DNA reads as TGTTCCAGTTCCATGGCCGACTCCTACGAGCAGTACTTC. This sequence encodes CSSSMADSYEQYF.

On this clonotype: A read error may account for a junction end that differs from germline. The gene calls are TRBV6-5 and TRBJ2-1; 8 bases agree with TRBD2. This CDR3 is 15 amino acids long. Looked up from germline, CDR1 is MNHEY and CDR2 is SVGAGI. The CDR3 DNA reads TGTGCCAGCAGTTCACTAGCGGCAGGAGTGAATGAGCAATTCTTC. Protein product: CASSSLAAGVNEQFF.